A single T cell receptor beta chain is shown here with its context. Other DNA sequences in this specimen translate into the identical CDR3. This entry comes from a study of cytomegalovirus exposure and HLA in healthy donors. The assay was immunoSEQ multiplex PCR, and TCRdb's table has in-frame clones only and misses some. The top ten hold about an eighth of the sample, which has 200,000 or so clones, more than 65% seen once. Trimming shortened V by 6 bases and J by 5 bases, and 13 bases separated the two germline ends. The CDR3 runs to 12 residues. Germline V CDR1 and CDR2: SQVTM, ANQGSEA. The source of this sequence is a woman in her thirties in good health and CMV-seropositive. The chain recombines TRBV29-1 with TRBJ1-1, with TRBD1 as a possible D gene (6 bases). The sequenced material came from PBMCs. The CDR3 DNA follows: TGCAGCGTCGAACGAGGGGGAACTGAAGCTTTCTTT. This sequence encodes CSVERGGTEAFF.